Shown below are 22 T cell receptor beta chains from a single sample sequenced in a study of cytomegalovirus exposure and HLA in healthy donors. Researchers ran the PCR with 60 Vbeta and 13 Jbeta primers. Generated by immunoSEQ multiplex PCR, the TCRdb table keeps only in-frame clones and is missing some. The table records fewer than 350,000 clones, 85% to 90% of them present only once. Sequenced material: PBMCs. The receptors originated from a woman aged 18-30 years in good health and CMV-seronegative.

Comments on this clone: The sample carries other DNA sequences with the same CDR3. Written as DNA, the CDR3 is TGTGCCAGCAGTGGAGGACAGGGCTATGGCTACACCTTC. Amino acid sequence: CASSGGQGYGYTF. J is TRBJ1-2 and V is TRBV2, with TRBD1 matching over 8 bases. J lost 4 bases, V lost 4 bases, and 2 bases had no gene match. Germline CDR1 SNHLY, CDR2 FYNNEI. This CDR3 is 13 amino acids long.

This chain connects TRBV7-2 to TRBJ1-1; a weak D match, TRBD1 (6 bases). Germline assignment: CDR1 SGHTA and CDR2 FQGNSA. CDR3 length: 14 amino acids. Trimming removed 5 bases from V and 4 bases from J, with 14 bases in between. CDR3 nucleotides: TGTGCCAGCAGCCCCCAGGGGATCCTCACTGAAGCTTTCTTT. Protein product: CASSPQGILTEAFF.

The V and J genes are TRBV6-5 and TRBJ1-5; D ambiguous. V was cut by 6 bases and J by 1 base, with 13 bases left in between. The CDR3 covers 15 residues. Per germline, CDR1 MNHEY and CDR2 SVGAGI. This CDR3 reads CASSLLAGSNQPQHF. DNA for the CDR3: TGTGCCAGCAGCCTCCTTGCAGGCAGCAATCAGCCCCAGCATTTT.

V is TRBV6-1 and J is TRBJ2-3; D is perhaps TRBD1 (6 bases). Germline values: CDR1 MNHNS, CDR2 SASEGT. This CDR3 is 15 amino acids long. Trimming pared 7 bases from V and 3 bases from J, leaving 17 bases between. DNA of the CDR3: TGTGCCAGCATCCGAGAGCGGACAGAGACAGATACGCAGTATTTT. This gives the protein CASIRERTETDTQYF.

With respect to this clone: This likely comes from a read error, as the CDR3 has no conserved phenylalanine or tryptophan at its end. The V and J genes are TRBV30 and TRBJ1-2, with 11 bases aligning to TRBD1. CDR3 length: 14 residues. CDR1 and CDR2 from the germline V gene are GTSNPN and SVGIG (reference sequence). The V segment lost 1 base and the J segment 7 bases; nucleotides outside the gene matches: 5. This chain's CDR3 is CAWSDRDRGGGYTS. The CDR3 DNA sequence: TGTGCCTGGAGTGACCGGGACAGGGGGGGTGGCTACACCTCC.

This chain links TRBV19 with TRBJ1-5, with no clear D. This CDR3 has 13 residues. The ends were cut back, 9 bases at V and 3 bases at J, with 12 bases in the middle. The germline CDR1 and CDR2 sequences are LNHDA and SQIVND (reference sequence). The CDR3 DNA sequence: TGTGCCAGCTGGGAGGGATACAATCAGCCCCAGCATTTT. This sequence encodes CASWEGYNQPQHF. The full variable domain, its missing parts supplied by reference TRBV19 and TRBJ1-5, is DGGITQSPKYLFRKEGQNVTLSCEQNLNHDAMYWYRQDPGQGLRLIYYSQIVNDFQKGDIAEGYSVSREKKESFPLTVTSAQKNPTAFYLCASWEGYNQPQHFGDGTRLSIL.

This sequence joins TRBV27 and TRBJ1-6; no clear D. CDR1 and CDR2 from the germline V gene are MNHEY and SMNVEV (reference sequence). Trimming took off 2 bases at V and 9 bases at J, with 11 bases between the two ends. This CDR3 contains 14 residues. The CDR3 loop reads CASSLPGRGSPLHF. CDR3 sequence (DNA): TGTGCCAGCAGTTTACCCGGGCGGGGTTCACCCCTCCACTTT.

V and J are TRBV27 and TRBJ1-1; D call uncertain. The V gene's germline CDR1 is MNHEY and CDR2 SMNVEV (reference sequence). V was trimmed by 6 bases and J by 11 bases, leaving 19 bases between them. This CDR3 has 13 residues. CDR3 sequence (DNA): TGTGCCAGCAGAGCGGGCGGCTCTATAGTTGCTTTCTTT. It specifies CASRAGGSIVAFF.

The chain combines TRBV7-3 with TRBJ2-3; no reliable D call. V dropped 4 bases and J dropped 0 bases, with 14 bases sitting between them. Germline V CDR1 and CDR2: SGHTA, FQGTGA. This CDR3 spans 16 amino acids. The CDR3 nucleotides are TGTGCCAGCAGCTCGGGTCCTTATGCTAGCACAGATACGCAGTATTTT. Its protein is CASSSGPYASTDTQYF.

The V and J genes are TRBV14 and TRBJ1-6; 8 positions agree with TRBD1. The CDR3 length is 17 residues. The V gene end was trimmed by 1 base and the J gene end by 0 bases; junction bases not matched to a gene: 2. Germline loops: CDR1 SGHDN, CDR2 FVKESK. The CDR3: CASSQGDRSSYNSPLHF. DNA for the CDR3: TGTGCCAGCAGCCAAGGGGACAGGAGCTCCTATAATTCACCCCTCCACTTT. Supplemented by reference TRBV14 and TRBJ1-6, the full variable domain reads EAGVTQFPSHSVIEKGQTVTLRCDPISGHDNLYWYRRVMGKEIKFLLHFVKESKQDESGMPNNRFLAERTGGTYSTLKVQPAELEDSGVYFCASSQGDRSSYNSPLHFGNGTRLTVT.

This clone was seen only a few times. V and J are TRBV21-1 and TRBJ1-5; the table's D call, TRBD1, was not checked against the DNA. TRBV21-1 is a pseudogene segment. The CDR3 is made up of 11 amino acids. CDR3 sequence reads: CAARTGFPQHF. The CDR3 coding sequence is TGTGCCGCAAGGACAGGGTTCCCCCAGCATTTT.

The rearrangement uses TRBV4-2 and TRBJ1-3, with D unclear. CDR1 LGHNA and CDR2 YNFKEQ come from the germline V gene. The CDR3 has 16 residues. The V gene lost 4 bases and the J gene lost 4 bases, with 17 bases spanning the gap. This CDR3 reads CASSRSIAGKGNTIYF. CDR3 DNA sequence: TGTGCCAGCAGCCGTTCGATCGCCGGGAAAGGAAACACCATATATTTT.

The chain is built from TRBV13 and TRBJ1-3; D unresolved. Germline assignment: CDR1 PRHDT and CDR2 FYEKMQ (reference sequence). V lost 5 bases and J lost 0, with 5 bases in between. The CDR3 spans 13 residues. CDR3 coding DNA: TGTGCCAGCAGCCTTATCTCTGGAAACACCATATATTTT. It yields the protein CASSLISGNTIYF.

The V gene is TRBV6-5, the J gene TRBJ1-3, with a tentative D call TRBD1 (6 bases). Trimming shortened V by 5 bases and J by 2 bases, and 13 bases separated the two germline ends. CDR1 MNHEY and CDR2 SVGAGI come from the germline V gene. This CDR3 spans 15 amino acids. The CDR3 is CASSGRTGPGNTIYF. Written as DNA, the CDR3 is TGTGCCAGCAGTGGGAGAACAGGGCCTGGAAACACCATATATTTT.

The CDR3 nucleotides read TGTGCCTGGAGGAGAGACAGGGCCCATGACTATGGCTACACCTTC. Protein sequence: CAWRRDRAHDYGYTF. The chain carries TRBV30 and TRBJ1-2; 7 bases map to TRBD1. V lost 3 bases and J lost 3; bases outside the gene matches: 10. The CDR3 contains 15 residues. Germline V gives CDR1 GTSNPN, CDR2 SVGIG (reference sequence). The full variable domain, in which reference TRBV30 and TRBJ1-2 provide the parts outside the CDR3, is SQTIHQWPATLVQPVGSPLSLECTVEGTSNPNLYWYRQAAGRGLQLLFYSVGIGQISSEVPQNLSASRPQDRQFILSSKKLLLSDSGFYLCAWRRDRAHDYGYTFGSGTRLTVV.

In its sample, this clone was seen a few times. DNA of the CDR3: TGTGCCAGCAGCTTAGCTTCCCTAGCCGGCGGGGAGCTGTTTTTT. Encoded protein: CASSLASLAGGELFF. The gene calls are TRBV11-2 and TRBJ2-2, with D possibly TRBD2 on 5 matching bases. The V and J ends lost 1 base and 7 bases respectively, with 13 bases between them. The CDR3 is 15 residues long. CDR1 and CDR2 (germline): SGHAT, FQNNGV.

This clone occurred once. The rearrangement joins TRBV10-2 to TRBJ2-7; tentatively, D is TRBD1 (6 bases). The CDR3 sequence is 14 residues long. Germline lookup yields CDR1 WSHSY and CDR2 SAAADI. V was cut by 11 bases and J by 2 bases, with 19 bases left in between. The CDR3 sequence is CAVQGIGTTYEQYF. In DNA form, the CDR3 reads TGCGCCGTTCAGGGCATCGGGACAACCTACGAGCAGTACTTC.

The chain has TRBV19 and TRBJ1-5, with a possible D match to TRBD1 (5 bases). Germline CDR1 reads LNHDA; CDR2 reads SQIVND (reference sequence). V was clipped by 7 bases and J by 4 bases, with 8 bases between them. The CDR3 has 12 residues. CDR3 DNA: TGTGCCAGTAAGGGGAGGAATCAGCCCCAGCATTTT. This encodes CASKGRNQPQHF.

As to this clone: Other nucleotide sequences from this sample produce the same CDR3. The V call is TRBV6-5, the J call TRBJ1-6; tentative D call: TRBD1 (5 bases). The CDR3 has 15 residues. Germline-derived CDR1 and CDR2 are MNHEY and SVGAGI. The V gene lost 6 bases and the J gene lost 6 bases, with 15 bases spanning the gap. DNA for the CDR3: TGTGCCAGCAGAACCACAGGAGTTTTTAATTCACCCCTCCACTTT. Translated, it gives CASRTTGVFNSPLHF.

This rearrangement joins TRBV5-1 to TRBJ1-5, with D perhaps matching TRBD1 (6 bases). The ends were cut back, 3 bases at V and 5 bases at J, with 12 bases in the middle. This CDR3 is 14 amino acids long. The germline V gene encodes CDR1 SGHRS and CDR2 YFSETQ. The CDR3 DNA follows: TGCGCCAGCAGCTCAGGGGATCTCGATCAGCCCCAGCATTTT. As protein: CASSSGDLDQPQHF.

The chain employs TRBV13 and TRBJ2-7, with a possible D match to TRBD1 (5 bases). V lost 5 bases and J lost 0, with 11 bases in between. The germline CDR1 and CDR2 sequences are PRHDT and FYEKMQ (reference sequence). This CDR3 region has 14 residues. CDR3 sequence reads: CASSPDSGSYEQYF. The CDR3 DNA follows: TGTGCCAGCAGCCCCGACAGTGGCTCCTACGAGCAGTACTTC.

This chain links TRBV5-1 with TRBJ2-7, with 8 bases aligning to TRBD1. The J segment lost 5 bases and the V segment lost 4 bases, leaving 5 bases of the junction unmatched. The CDR3 is made up of 13 amino acids. Germline V gene sequence: CDR1 SGHRS, CDR2 YFSETQ. This chain's CDR3 is CASSLVDRDEQYF. In nucleotides, the CDR3 is TGCGCCAGCAGCCTGGTGGACAGGGACGAGCAGTACTTC.